This T cell receptor beta chain was retrieved from a study of blood T cell repertoires in COVID-19. This table comes from immunoSEQ multiplex PCR, and its TCRdb copy is limited to in-frame clones, with some not included. Of fewer than 200,000 clones listed, 80% to 90% are singletons. Germline trimming cut 8 bases from V and 3 bases from J; bases unmatched to any gene: 10. The germline V gene encodes CDR1 SNHLY and CDR2 FYNNEI. The CDR3 extends over 14 amino acids. The chain combines TRBV2 with TRBJ2-7; 7 bases align to TRBD2. Sequences were obtained from PBMCs or T cells enriched from blood (not recorded which). This receptor was taken from a young woman who had recovered from COVID-19. The CDR3 protein is CASQRGEGDYEQYF. In DNA, the CDR3 is TGTGCCAGCCAACGGGGGGAAGGGGACTACGAGCAGTACTTC.